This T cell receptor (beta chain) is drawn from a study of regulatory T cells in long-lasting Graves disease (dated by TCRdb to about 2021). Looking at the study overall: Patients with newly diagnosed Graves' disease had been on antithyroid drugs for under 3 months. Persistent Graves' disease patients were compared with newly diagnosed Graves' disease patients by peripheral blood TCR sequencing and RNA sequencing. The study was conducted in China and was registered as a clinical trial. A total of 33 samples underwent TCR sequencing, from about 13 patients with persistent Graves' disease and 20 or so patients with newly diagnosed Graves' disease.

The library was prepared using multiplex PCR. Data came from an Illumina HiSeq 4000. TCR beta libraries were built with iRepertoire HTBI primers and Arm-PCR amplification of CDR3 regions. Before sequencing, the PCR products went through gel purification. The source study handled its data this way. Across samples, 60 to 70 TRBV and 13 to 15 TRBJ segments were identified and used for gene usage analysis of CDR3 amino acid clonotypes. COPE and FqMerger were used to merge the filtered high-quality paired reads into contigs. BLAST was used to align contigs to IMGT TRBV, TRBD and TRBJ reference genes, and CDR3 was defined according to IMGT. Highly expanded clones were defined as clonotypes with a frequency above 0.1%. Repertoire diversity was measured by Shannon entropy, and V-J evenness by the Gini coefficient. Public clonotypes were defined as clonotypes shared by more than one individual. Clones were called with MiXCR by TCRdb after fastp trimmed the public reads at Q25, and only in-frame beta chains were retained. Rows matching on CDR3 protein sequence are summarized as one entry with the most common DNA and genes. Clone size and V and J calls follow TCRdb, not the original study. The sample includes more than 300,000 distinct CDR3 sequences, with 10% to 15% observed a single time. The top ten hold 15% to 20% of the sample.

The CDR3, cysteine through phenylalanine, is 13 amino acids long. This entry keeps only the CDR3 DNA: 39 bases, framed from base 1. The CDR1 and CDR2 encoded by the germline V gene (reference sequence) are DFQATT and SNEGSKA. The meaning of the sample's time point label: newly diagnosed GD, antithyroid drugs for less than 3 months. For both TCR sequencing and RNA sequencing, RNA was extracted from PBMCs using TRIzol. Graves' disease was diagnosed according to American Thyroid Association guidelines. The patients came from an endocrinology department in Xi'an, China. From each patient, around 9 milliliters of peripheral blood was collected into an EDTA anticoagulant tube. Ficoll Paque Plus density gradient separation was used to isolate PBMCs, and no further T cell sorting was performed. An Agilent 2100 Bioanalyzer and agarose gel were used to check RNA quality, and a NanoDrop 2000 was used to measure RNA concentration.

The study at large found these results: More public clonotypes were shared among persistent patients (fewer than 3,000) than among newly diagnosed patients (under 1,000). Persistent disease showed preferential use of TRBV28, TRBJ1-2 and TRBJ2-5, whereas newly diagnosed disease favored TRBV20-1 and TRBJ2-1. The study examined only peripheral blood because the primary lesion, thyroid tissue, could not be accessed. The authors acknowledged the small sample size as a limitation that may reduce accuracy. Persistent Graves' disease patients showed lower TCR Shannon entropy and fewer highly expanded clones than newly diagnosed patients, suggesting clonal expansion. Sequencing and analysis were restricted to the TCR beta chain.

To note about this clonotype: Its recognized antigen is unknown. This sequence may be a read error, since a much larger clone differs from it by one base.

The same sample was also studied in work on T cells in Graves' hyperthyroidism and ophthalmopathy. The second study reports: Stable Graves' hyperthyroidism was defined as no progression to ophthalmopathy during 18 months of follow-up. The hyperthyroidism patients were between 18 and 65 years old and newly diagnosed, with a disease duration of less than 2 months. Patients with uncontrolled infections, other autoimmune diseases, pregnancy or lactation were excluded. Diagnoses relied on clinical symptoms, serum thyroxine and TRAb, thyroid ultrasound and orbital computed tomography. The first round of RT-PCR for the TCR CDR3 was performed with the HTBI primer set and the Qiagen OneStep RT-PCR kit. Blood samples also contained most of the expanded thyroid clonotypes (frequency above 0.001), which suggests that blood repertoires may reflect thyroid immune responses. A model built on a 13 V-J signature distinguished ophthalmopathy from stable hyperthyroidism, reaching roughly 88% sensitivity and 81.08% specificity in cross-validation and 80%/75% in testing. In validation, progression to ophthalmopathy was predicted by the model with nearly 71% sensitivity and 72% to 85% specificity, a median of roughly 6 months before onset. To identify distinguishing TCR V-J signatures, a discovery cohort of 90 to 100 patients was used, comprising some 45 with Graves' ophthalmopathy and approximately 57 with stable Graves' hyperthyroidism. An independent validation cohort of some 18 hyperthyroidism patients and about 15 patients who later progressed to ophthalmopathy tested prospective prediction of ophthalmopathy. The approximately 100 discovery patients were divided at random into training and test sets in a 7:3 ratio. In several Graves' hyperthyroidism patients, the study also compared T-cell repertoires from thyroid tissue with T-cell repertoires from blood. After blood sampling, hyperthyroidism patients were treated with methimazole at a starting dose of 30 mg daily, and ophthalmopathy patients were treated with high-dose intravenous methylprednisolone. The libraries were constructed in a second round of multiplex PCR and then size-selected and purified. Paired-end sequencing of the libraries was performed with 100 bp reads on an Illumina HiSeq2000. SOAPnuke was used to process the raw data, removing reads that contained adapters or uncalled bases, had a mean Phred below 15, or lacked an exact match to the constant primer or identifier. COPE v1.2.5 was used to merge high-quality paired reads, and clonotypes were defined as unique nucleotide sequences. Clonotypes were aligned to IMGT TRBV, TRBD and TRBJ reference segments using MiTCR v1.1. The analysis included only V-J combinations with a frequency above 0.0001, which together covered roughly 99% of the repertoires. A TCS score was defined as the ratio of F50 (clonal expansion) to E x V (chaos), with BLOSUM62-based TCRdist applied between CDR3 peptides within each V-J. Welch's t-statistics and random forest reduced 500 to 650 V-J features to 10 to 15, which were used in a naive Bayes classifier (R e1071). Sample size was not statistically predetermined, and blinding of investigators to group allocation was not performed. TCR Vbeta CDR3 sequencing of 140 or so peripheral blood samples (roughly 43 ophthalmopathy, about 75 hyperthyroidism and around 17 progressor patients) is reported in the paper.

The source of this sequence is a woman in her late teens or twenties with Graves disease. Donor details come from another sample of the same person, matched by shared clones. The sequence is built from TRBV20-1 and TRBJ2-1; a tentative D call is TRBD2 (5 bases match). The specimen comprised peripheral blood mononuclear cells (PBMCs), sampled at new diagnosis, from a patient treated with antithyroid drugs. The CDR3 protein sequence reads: CGALVASYNEQFF. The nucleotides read TGCGGTGCCTTGGTAGCGTCCTACAATGAGCAGTTCTTC.